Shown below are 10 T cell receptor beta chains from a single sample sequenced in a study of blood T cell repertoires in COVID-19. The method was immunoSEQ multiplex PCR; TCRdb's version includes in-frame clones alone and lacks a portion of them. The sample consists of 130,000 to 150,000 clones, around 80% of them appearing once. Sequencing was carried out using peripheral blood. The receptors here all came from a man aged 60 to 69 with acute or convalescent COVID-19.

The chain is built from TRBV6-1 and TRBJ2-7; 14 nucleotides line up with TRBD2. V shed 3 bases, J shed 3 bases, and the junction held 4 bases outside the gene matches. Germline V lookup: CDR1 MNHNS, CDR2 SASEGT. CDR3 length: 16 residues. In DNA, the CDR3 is TGTGCCAGCAGTGACGGGACTAGCGGGAGAGGCTACGAGCAGTACTTC. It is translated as CASSDGTSGRGYEQYF.

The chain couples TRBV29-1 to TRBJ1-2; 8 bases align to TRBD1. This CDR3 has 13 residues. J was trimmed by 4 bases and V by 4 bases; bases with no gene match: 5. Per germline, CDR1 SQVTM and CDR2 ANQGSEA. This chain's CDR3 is CSVVGQGAYGYTF. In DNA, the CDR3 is TGCAGCGTTGTTGGTCAGGGGGCCTATGGCTACACCTTC. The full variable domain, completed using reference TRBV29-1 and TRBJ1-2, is SAVISQKPSRDICQRGTSLTIQCQVDSQVTMMFWYRQQPGQSLTLIATANQGSEATYESGFVIDKFPISRPNLTFSTLTVSNMSPEDSSIYLCSVVGQGAYGYTFGSGTRLTVV.

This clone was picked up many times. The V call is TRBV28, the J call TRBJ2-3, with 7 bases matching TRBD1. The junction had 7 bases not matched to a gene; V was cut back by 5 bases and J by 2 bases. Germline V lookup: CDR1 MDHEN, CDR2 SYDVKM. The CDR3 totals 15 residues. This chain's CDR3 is CASSPTGINTDTQYF. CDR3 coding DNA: TGTGCCAGCAGTCCGACAGGGATAAACACAGATACGCAGTATTTT.

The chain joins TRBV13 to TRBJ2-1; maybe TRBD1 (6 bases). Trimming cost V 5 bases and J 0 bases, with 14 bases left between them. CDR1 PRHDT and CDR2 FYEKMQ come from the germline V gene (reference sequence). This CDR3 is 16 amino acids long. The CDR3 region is CASSHRVRSSYNEQFF. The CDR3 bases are TGTGCCAGCAGCCACAGGGTTCGGAGCTCCTACAATGAGCAGTTCTTC.

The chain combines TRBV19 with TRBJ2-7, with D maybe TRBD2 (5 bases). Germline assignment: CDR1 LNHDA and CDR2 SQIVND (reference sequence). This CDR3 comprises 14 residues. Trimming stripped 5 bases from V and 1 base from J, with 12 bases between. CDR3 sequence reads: CASSLAAPSYEQYF. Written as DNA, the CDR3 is TGTGCCAGTAGTCTAGCTGCGCCTTCCTACGAGCAGTACTTC.

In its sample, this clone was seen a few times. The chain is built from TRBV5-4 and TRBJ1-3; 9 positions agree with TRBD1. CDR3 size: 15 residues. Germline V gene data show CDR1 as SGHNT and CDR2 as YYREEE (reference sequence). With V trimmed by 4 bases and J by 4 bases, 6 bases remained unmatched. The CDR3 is CASSPLTGGGNTIYF. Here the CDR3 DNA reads TGTGCCAGCAGCCCTCTGACAGGGGGAGGAAACACCATATATTTT.

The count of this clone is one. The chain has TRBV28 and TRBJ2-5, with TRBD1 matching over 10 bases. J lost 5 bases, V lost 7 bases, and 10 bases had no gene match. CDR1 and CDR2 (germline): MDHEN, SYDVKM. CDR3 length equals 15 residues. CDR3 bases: TGTGCCAGCACCCCAGCGGGACAGGGGACGGAGACCCAGTACTTC. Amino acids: CASTPAGQGTETQYF.

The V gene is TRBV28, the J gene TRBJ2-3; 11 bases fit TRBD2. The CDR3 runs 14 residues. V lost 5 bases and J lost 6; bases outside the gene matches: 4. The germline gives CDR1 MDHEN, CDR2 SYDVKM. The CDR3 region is CASSRTSGRDTQYF. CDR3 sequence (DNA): TGTGCCAGCAGTCGGACTAGCGGGCGGGATACGCAGTATTTT.

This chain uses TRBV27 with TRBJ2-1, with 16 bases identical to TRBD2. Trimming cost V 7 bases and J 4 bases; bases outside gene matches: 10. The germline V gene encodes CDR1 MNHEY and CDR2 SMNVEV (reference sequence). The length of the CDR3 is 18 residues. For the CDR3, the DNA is TGTGCCAGCACGTCGGGACTAGCGGGGGGGTATGGTTACAATGAGCAGTTCTTC. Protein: CASTSGLAGGYGYNEQFF.

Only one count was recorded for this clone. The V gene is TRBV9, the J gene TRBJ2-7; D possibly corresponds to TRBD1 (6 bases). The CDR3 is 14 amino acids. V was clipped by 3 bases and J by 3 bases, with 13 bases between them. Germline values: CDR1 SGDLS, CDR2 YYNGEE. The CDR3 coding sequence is TGTGCCAGCAGCGCGGACAGTTTTAACTACGAGCAGTACTTC. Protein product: CASSADSFNYEQYF.